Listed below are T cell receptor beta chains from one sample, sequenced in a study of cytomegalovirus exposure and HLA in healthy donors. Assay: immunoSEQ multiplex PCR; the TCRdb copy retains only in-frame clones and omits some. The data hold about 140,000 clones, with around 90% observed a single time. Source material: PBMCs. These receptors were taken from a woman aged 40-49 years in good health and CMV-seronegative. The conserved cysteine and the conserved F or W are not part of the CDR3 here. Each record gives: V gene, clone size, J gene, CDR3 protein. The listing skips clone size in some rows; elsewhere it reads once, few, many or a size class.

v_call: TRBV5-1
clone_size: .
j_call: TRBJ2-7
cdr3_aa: ASSLGAGAKRYEQY

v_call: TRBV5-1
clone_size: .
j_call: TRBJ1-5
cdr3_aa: ASTLFGGEGQPQH

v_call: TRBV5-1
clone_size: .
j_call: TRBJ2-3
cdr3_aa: ASSLWTSTDTQY

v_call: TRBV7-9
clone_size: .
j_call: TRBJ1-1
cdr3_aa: ASSLTNRGEAF

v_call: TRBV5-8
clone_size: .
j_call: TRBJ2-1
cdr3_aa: ASSSYEQF

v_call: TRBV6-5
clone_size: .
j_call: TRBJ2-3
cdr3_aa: ASSYSYSRDTDTQY

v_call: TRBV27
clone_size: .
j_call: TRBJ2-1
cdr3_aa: ASRPSQVGYNEQF

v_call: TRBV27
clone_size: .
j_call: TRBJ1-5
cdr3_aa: ASSTPGQDQPQH

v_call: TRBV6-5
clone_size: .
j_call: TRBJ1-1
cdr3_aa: ASSYSDNREAF

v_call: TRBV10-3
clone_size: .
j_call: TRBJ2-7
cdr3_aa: AISQGTGTYEQY

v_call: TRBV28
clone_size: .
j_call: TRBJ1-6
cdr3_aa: ASSTPGYGDSPLH

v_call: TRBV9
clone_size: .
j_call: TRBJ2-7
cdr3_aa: ASSPGAGASGGPSYEQY

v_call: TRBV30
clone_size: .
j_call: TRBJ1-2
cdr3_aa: AWSRDRPRGYT

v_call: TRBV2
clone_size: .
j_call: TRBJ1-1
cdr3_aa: ASSEAGVGMNTEAF

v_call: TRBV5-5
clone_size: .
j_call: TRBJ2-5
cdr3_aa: ASSLEREETQY

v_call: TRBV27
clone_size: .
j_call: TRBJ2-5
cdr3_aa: ASSLSHGAGGATQY

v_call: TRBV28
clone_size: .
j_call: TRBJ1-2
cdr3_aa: ASRKQLSGYGYT

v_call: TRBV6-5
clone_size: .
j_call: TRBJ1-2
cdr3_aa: ASAQEYRDTGGYT

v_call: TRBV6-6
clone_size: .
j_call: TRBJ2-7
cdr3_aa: ASSGQSYEQY

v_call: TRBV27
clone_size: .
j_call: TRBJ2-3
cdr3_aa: ASSLYSPGLAGGLDTQY

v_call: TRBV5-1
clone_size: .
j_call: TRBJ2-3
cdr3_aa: ASSRGQASTDTQY

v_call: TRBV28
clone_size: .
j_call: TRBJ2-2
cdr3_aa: ASSLSKGRSENTGELF

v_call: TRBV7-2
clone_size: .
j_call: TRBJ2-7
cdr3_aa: ASSSGASTYEQY

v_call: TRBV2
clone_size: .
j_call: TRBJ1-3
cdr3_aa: ASSGQITGNTIY

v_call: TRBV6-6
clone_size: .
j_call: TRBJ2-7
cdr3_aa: ASSPSGRPYEQY

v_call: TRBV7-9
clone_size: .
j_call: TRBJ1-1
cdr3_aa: SSSFDSFLNTEAF

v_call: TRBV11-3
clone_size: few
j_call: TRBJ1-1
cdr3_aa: ASLPGGKNTEAF

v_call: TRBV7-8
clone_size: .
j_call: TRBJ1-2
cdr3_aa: ASSNPGQGAEGYT

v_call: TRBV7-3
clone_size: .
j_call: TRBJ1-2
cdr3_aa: ASSGGQGSNGYT

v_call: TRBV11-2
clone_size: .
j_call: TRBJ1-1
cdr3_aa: ASSLVEGWAF

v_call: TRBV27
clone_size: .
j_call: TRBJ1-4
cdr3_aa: ASSLGQGHEKLF

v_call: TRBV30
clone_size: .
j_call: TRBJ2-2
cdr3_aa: AWSVLWRQNTGELF

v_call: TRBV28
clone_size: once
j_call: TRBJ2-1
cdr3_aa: ASRRTSGTVAGEQF

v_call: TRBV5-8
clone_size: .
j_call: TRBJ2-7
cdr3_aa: ASSLMGALSYEQY

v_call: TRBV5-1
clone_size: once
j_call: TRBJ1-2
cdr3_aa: ASSLTGQGNGYT

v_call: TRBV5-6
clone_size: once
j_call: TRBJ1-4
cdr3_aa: ASSLGQGKAKRREKLF

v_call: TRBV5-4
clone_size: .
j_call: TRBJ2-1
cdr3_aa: ASSFGQGEGNEQF

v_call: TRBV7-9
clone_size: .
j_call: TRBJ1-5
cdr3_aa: ASSSSGEPQH

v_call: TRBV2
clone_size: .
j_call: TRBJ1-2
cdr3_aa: ASKEQVLGYGYT

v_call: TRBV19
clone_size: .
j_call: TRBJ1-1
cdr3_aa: ASSIAEGWGTEAF

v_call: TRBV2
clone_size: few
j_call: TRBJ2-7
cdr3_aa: ATGGTGGGHEQY

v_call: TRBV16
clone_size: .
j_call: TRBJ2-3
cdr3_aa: ASSQSVRGDTQY

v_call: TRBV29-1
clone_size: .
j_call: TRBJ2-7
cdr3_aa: SVVRGGMDEQY

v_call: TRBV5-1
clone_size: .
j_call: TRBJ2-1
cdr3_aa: ASSLSSGRTNEQF

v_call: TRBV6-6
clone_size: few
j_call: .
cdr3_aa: ASSYRQAYEQY

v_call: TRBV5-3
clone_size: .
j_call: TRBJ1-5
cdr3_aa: ARQTGVVNQPQH

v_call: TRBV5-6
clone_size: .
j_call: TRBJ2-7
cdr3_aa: ASSWDRGGEQY

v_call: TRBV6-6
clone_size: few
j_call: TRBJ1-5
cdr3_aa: ASRHREQPQH

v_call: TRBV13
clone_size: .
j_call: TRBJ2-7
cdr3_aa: ASSLIGGRAYEQY

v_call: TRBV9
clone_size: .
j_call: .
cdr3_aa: ASTEGTGIGEQY

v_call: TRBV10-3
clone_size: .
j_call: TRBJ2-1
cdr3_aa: AISESGTQNNEQF

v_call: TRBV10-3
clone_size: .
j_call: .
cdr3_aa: ATWTGSPYEQY

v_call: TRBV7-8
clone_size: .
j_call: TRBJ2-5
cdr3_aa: ASSRGQGETQY

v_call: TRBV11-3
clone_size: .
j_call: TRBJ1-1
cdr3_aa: ASSLATGLTEAF

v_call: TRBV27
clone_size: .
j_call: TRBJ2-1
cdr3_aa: ASSLWGTGVHEQF